This is a list of T cell receptor beta chains from one sample in a study of shared clonotypes between healthy human individuals. Sequencing used immunoSEQ multiplex PCR; TCRdb keeps in-frame clones, though not all of them. The table records 2 million to 3 million clones, over 85% of them present only once. Specimen: naive CD4+ T cells from PBMCs. Receptors originate from a man aged 18 to 30 in good health. Some clones in this sample may be carry-over from other donors' samples. The CDR3 runs from the conserved cysteine through the conserved F or W. Each record gives: J gene, D gene, clone size, V gene, CDR3 protein, CDR3 DNA. The D gene is left open where the match is weak. Not all rows give a size; the values are once, few, many and, for expanded clones, a class.

J gene: TRBJ2-1
D gene: TRBD2
clone size: -
V gene: TRBV7-8
CDR3 protein: CASSVTSGLGNEQFF
CDR3 DNA: TGTGCCAGCAGCGTTACTAGCGGTCTGGGCAATGAGCAGTTCTTC

J gene: TRBJ2-7
D gene: -
clone size: once
V gene: TRBV5-1
CDR3 protein: CASSLVPGSAGPTYEQYF
CDR3 DNA: TGCGCCAGCAGCTTGGTCCCCGGGAGTGCGGGGCCCACCTACGAGCAGTACTTC

J gene: TRBJ2-7
D gene: -
clone size: once
V gene: TRBV7-9
CDR3 protein: CASSLEGGEQYF
CDR3 DNA: TGTGCCAGCAGCTTAGAGGGTGGCGAGCAGTACTTC

J gene: TRBJ1-3
D gene: -
clone size: -
V gene: TRBV9
CDR3 protein: CASSLRDGSGNTIYF
CDR3 DNA: TGTGCCAGCAGCCTCCGGGACGGCTCTGGAAACACCATATATTTT

J gene: TRBJ2-3
D gene: TRBD1
clone size: -
V gene: TRBV29-1
CDR3 protein: CSVATGQGATDTQYF
CDR3 DNA: TGCAGCGTTGCCACGGGACAGGGCGCAACAGATACGCAGTATTTT

J gene: TRBJ2-1
D gene: -
clone size: -
V gene: TRBV5-4
CDR3 protein: CASSLVASVEQFF
CDR3 DNA: TGTGCCAGCAGCTTGGTGGCTAGCGTTGAGCAGTTCTTC

J gene: TRBJ2-2
D gene: -
clone size: -
V gene: TRBV30
CDR3 protein: CAWSSLRRPGPGELFF
CDR3 DNA: TGTGCCTGGAGTTCGCTGAGGAGGCCGGGACCCGGGGAGCTGTTTTTT

J gene: TRBJ2-7
D gene: -
clone size: -
V gene: TRBV7-2
CDR3 protein: CASSYDRDGSYEQYF
CDR3 DNA: TGTGCCAGCAGCTACGACCGGGACGGCTCCTACGAGCAGTACTTC

J gene: TRBJ1-4
D gene: TRBD1
clone size: -
V gene: TRBV7-9
CDR3 protein: CASSAPRTGYGPNEKLFF
CDR3 DNA: TGTGCCAGCAGCGCCCCGAGGACAGGGTATGGTCCTAATGAAAAACTGTTTTTT

J gene: TRBJ2-3
D gene: TRBD2
clone size: -
V gene: TRBV27
CDR3 protein: CASSPQLASDTQYF
CDR3 DNA: TGTGCCAGCAGTCCCCAACTAGCGTCAGATACGCAGTATTTT

J gene: TRBJ2-1
D gene: TRBD2
clone size: -
V gene: TRBV7-9
CDR3 protein: CASSPRLGLADLSNNEQFF
CDR3 DNA: TGTGCCAGCAGCCCCCGACTGGGACTAGCGGACCTCTCCAACAATGAGCAGTTCTTC

J gene: TRBJ1-4
D gene: -
clone size: -
V gene: TRBV28
CDR3 protein: CASSPTSGGDEKLFF
CDR3 DNA: TGTGCCAGCAGTCCCACTTCGGGGGGGGATGAAAAACTGTTTTTT

J gene: TRBJ1-2
D gene: -
clone size: -
V gene: TRBV19
CDR3 protein: CASSTRLGANYGYTF
CDR3 DNA: TGTGCCAGTAGTACCCGATTAGGGGCTAACTATGGCTACACCTTC

J gene: TRBJ2-7
D gene: -
clone size: -
V gene: TRBV5-6
CDR3 protein: CASSTHDTTGSYEQYF
CDR3 DNA: TGTGCCAGCAGCACTCACGATACGACAGGCTCCTACGAGCAGTACTTC

J gene: TRBJ1-1
D gene: -
clone size: -
V gene: TRBV7-3
CDR3 protein: CASSLGVSGPLGTEAFF
CDR3 DNA: TGTGCCAGCAGCTTAGGGGTTTCAGGACCCCTGGGCACTGAAGCTTTCTTT

J gene: TRBJ1-5
D gene: -
clone size: -
V gene: TRBV5-1
CDR3 protein: CASSLDPLGGGNQPQHF
CDR3 DNA: TGCGCCAGCAGCTTGGATCCTCTGGGGGGTGGCAATCAGCCCCAGCATTTT

J gene: TRBJ2-7
D gene: TRBD1
clone size: -
V gene: TRBV7-3
CDR3 protein: CASSPTHRGHEQYF
CDR3 DNA: TGTGCCAGCAGCCCAACACACAGGGGACACGAGCAGTACTTC

J gene: TRBJ2-3
D gene: -
clone size: -
V gene: TRBV30
CDR3 protein: CAWSEGFSGGVTDTQYF
CDR3 DNA: TGTGCCTGGAGTGAAGGTTTCTCCGGGGGAGTCACAGATACGCAGTATTTT

J gene: TRBJ2-3
D gene: -
clone size: -
V gene: TRBV11-3
CDR3 protein: CASSPGQGLDTQYF
CDR3 DNA: TGTGCCAGCAGCCCGGGCCAGGGCCTAGATACGCAGTATTTT

J gene: TRBJ2-7
D gene: -
clone size: -
V gene: TRBV18
CDR3 protein: CASSQQEYEQYF
CDR3 DNA: TGTGCCAGCTCACAACAGGAATACGAGCAGTACTTC

J gene: TRBJ2-7
D gene: -
clone size: -
V gene: TRBV6-6
CDR3 protein: CASSYSPGAIEQYF
CDR3 DNA: TGTGCCAGCAGTTACTCTCCGGGGGCAATCGAGCAGTACTTC

J gene: TRBJ2-5
D gene: TRBD1
clone size: -
V gene: TRBV9
CDR3 protein: CASSVLAGGETQYF
CDR3 DNA: TGTGCCAGCAGCGTCCTAGCAGGGGGAGAGACCCAGTACTTC

J gene: TRBJ1-1
D gene: -
clone size: few
V gene: TRBV6-1
CDR3 protein: CASSPAQENTEAFF
CDR3 DNA: TGTGCCAGCAGCCCGGCCCAGGAGAACACTGAAGCTTTCTTT

J gene: TRBJ2-1
D gene: -
clone size: -
V gene: TRBV5-8
CDR3 protein: CASSQLRGGRFF
CDR3 DNA: TGTGCCAGCAGCCAGCTCCGTGGGGGACGGTTCTTC